This is a list of T cell receptor beta chains from one sample in a study of T cell responses to AZD1222 COVID-19 vaccine. Data came from immunoSEQ multiplex PCR; TCRdb stores just in-frame clones and leaves some out. The sample lists some 130,000 clones; around 90% were seen once. Sequenced material: peripheral blood, taken 28 days after the second AZD1222 dose. These receptors all come from an adult who received the AZD1222 COVID-19 vaccine. Both conserved end residues are part of each CDR3. A D gene is named only where the DNA matches it firmly. Clone sizes are given selectively: once, few, many, or a class where the clone is expanded.

j_call,clone_size,d_call,v_call,cdr3_nt,cdr3_aa
TRBJ2-7,.,.,TRBV3-1/TRBV3-2,TGTGCCAGCAGCCAAGTAGCGGTCTCCTACGAGCAGTACTTC,CASSQVAVSYEQYF
TRBJ2-1,.,TRBD1,TRBV15,TGTGCCACCAGCAGACGGGACAGTCCGGGGCAGTTCTTC,CATSRRDSPGQFF
TRBJ2-7,.,TRBD2,TRBV7-8,TGTGCCAGCAGCCACGGACTAGCGGGGGGCTACGAGCAGTACTTC,CASSHGLAGGYEQYF
TRBJ1-5,.,.,TRBV12-3/TRBV12-4,TGTGCCAGCAGCGGGGGTGGGCAGCCCCAGCATTTT,CASSGGGQPQHF
TRBJ1-3,.,.,TRBV19,TGTGCCAGTAGTATGGGGCAGGGATTGACTGGAAACACCATATATTTT,CASSMGQGLTGNTIYF
TRBJ1-1,.,.,TRBV15,TGTGCCACCAGTGGGACGGCGAACACTGAAGCTTTCTTT,CATSGTANTEAFF
TRBJ1-1,.,.,TRBV27,TGTGCCAGCAGTTTGTGGCAGGGGTCGAACACTGAAGCTTTCTTT,CASSLWQGSNTEAFF
TRBJ2-3,.,.,TRBV5-1,TGCGCCAGCAGCTTCGGGACTAGCACAGATACGCAGTATTTT,CASSFGTSTDTQYF
TRBJ2-7,.,TRBD1,TRBV6-1,TGTGCCAGCAGTGAAGGGGACAGCTCCTACGAGCAGTACTTC,CASSEGDSSYEQYF
TRBJ2-1,once,TRBD1,TRBV6-1,TGTGCCAGCAGTGAATTGGGACAGGGGTTACACAATGAGCAGTTCTTC,CASSELGQGLHNEQFF
TRBJ1-2,.,.,TRBV27,TGTGCCAGCAGTTCAGGGCGTAACTATGGCTACACCTTC,CASSSGRNYGYTF
TRBJ1-6,.,.,TRBV11-2,TGTGCCAGCAGCTTAGCCAGGGGAAACTATAATTCACCCCTCCACTTT,CASSLARGNYNSPLHF
TRBJ2-2,.,.,TRBV19,TGTGCCAGTAGTATCCTAGTCGGGGTAACCGGGGAGCTGTTTTTT,CASSILVGVTGELFF
TRBJ2-1,once,.,TRBV5-1,TGCGCCAGCAGACAGGCGATAGTTGGTGAGCAGTTCTTC,CASRQAIVGEQFF
TRBJ1-4,.,.,TRBV9,TGTGCCAGCAGCGTCGGAGGTCAAACTAATGAAAAACTGTTTTTT,CASSVGGQTNEKLFF
TRBJ1-1,.,.,TRBV28,TGTGCCAGCTCCGGTAATACTGAAGCTTTCTTT,CASSGNTEAFF
TRBJ2-1,.,.,TRBV5-1,TGCGCCAGCCGGATTTCAGGACGTCCCTACAATGAGCAGTTCTTC,CASRISGRPYNEQFF
TRBJ2-7,few,TRBD2,TRBV5-1,TGCGCCAGCAGGCGGCGGGAGAGGGAGGAGCAGTACTTC,CASRRREREEQYF
TRBJ1-4,.,.,TRBV19,TGTGCCAGTACCGTCAACAGGGTGGAACTGTTTTTT,CASTVNRVELFF
TRBJ2-5,once,.,TRBV6-1,TGTGCCAGCAGTGAAGATTGGTCGGGGTACCAAGAGACCCAGTACTTC,CASSEDWSGYQETQYF
TRBJ1-1,.,.,TRBV5-4,TGTGCCAGCAGCTGGGCAGGGGTTTCCACTGAAGCTTTCTTT,CASSWAGVSTEAFF
TRBJ2-1,.,TRBD2,TRBV6-4,TGTGCCAGCAGTGTGGATAGCGGGAGTTCTGGGGATGAGCAGTTCTTC,CASSVDSGSSGDEQFF
TRBJ1-2,many,.,TRBV27,TGTGCCAGCAGTCTCCCAGGGGAGCCTTTAAGCTACACCTTC,CASSLPGEPLSYTF
TRBJ1-2,.,.,TRBV5-5,TGTGCCAGCAGCTTCAGGGACTATGGCTACACCTTC,CASSFRDYGYTF
TRBJ1-4,few,TRBD1,TRBV28,TGTGCCAGCAGGCCCCGGGACAGGGTCAATCGAAAACTGTTTTTT,CASRPRDRVNRKLFF
TRBJ1-5,.,.,TRBV2,TGTGCCAGCGGTGACCAACAGGTTACCCAGCATTTT,CASGDQQVTQHF
TRBJ1-1,.,.,TRBV7-9,TGTGCCAGCAGCCTACTAAGGGGATCCACTGAAGCTTTCTTT,CASSLLRGSTEAFF
TRBJ1-1,.,.,TRBV5-1,TGCGCCAGCAGCCTAAGAAGGGGATCAGGGAACACTGAAGCTTTCTTT,CASSLRRGSGNTEAFF
TRBJ1-3,.,.,TRBV7-3,TGTGCCAGCAGCCCAGCCGGAGGGAGAGGCTCTGGAAACACCATATATTTT,CASSPAGGRGSGNTIYF
TRBJ1-2,.,.,TRBV3-1/TRBV3-2,TGTGCCAGCAGCCAAGAGCGGGTTTCTGGCTACACCTTC,CASSQERVSGYTF
TRBJ2-7,.,TRBD2,TRBV19,TGTGCCAGTAGTCTAGCGGGCTATTCCTACGAGCAGTACTTC,CASSLAGYSYEQYF
TRBJ2-1,.,TRBD2,TRBV2,TGTGCCAGCAGTGCCGCTAGCGGGGCCTACAATGAGCAGTTCTTC,CASSAASGAYNEQFF
TRBJ2-5,.,TRBD2,TRBV7-2,TGTGCCAGCAGCTTCCGGAGAGCGGGGAGAGAGACCCAGTACTTC,CASSFRRAGRETQYF
TRBJ2-7,.,.,TRBV27,TGTGCCAGCAGTTTATTGGGGCAGGACAACTCCTACGAGCAGTACTTC,CASSLLGQDNSYEQYF
TRBJ2-5,.,.,TRBV14,TGTGCCAGCAGCCCGGGCAGGATCCAAGAGACCCAGTACTTC,CASSPGRIQETQYF
TRBJ1-4,.,.,TRBV13,TGTGCCAGCAGCTTTGGTGGGGGGAAAAAACTGTTTTTT,CASSFGGGKKLFF
TRBJ2-7,.,TRBD2,TRBV5-1,TGCGCCAGCAGACAAAAAGCCAGCGGGGGGCGATCCTACGAGCAGTACTTC,CASRQKASGGRSYEQYF
TRBJ2-1,.,.,TRBV5-4,TGTGCCAGCAGCCCTCAAGCGAGTTTCCGCGAGCAGTTCTTC,CASSPQASFREQFF
TRBJ2-7,.,.,TRBV6-5,TGTGCCAGCAGGGATCCAACCCTAATTCGGGGCGAGCAGTACTTC,CASRDPTLIRGEQYF
TRBJ1-1,few,.,TRBV6-5,TGTGCCAGCGGAACAGGGTCTGTCACTGAAGCTTTCTTT,CASGTGSVTEAFF
TRBJ2-7,.,.,TRBV5-1,TGCGCCAGCAGCTTGGTCTCACAGGGCTACGAGCAGTACTTC,CASSLVSQGYEQYF
TRBJ1-4,.,.,TRBV2,TGTGCCAGCAGTGACGAGGGAGGAAGGGAAAAACTGTTTTTT,CASSDEGGREKLFF
TRBJ1-5,.,.,TRBV19,TGTGCCAGTAGTGCCCAGGATAATCAGCCCCAGCATTTT,CASSAQDNQPQHF
TRBJ2-2,few,TRBD2,TRBV11-3,TGTGCCAGCAGCCCGACTAGCGGGGCGAACACCGGGGAGCTGTTTTTT,CASSPTSGANTGELFF
TRBJ2-1,.,TRBD1,TRBV5-1,TGCGCCAGCAGCTTGGGGAACCAGGGGGTTAGCGATGAGCAGTTCTTC,CASSLGNQGVSDEQFF
TRBJ1-5,.,.,TRBV30,TGTGCCTGGGGCCGGGACGTTAGCAATCAGCCCCAGCATTTT,CAWGRDVSNQPQHF
TRBJ2-3,once,.,TRBV6-5,TGTGCCAGCAGTTACAGAGGGGGAACAGATACGCAGTATTTT,CASSYRGGTDTQYF
TRBJ1-2,.,.,TRBV5-1,TGCGCCAGCAGCTTGGCCAGGCGTAATGGCTACACCTTC,CASSLARRNGYTF
TRBJ1-1,.,.,TRBV7-6,TGTGCCAGCAGCTTGGGTGGTGAAGCTTTCTTT,CASSLGGEAFF
TRBJ1-3,.,.,TRBV5-8,TGTGCCAGCAGCTTTGGGACCACTGGAAACACCATATATTTT,CASSFGTTGNTIYF
TRBJ2-3,.,.,TRBV12-3/TRBV12-4,TGTGCCAGCAGTTTAGACGAGGGAAGTACGCAGTATTTT,CASSLDEGSTQYF
TRBJ2-7,.,.,TRBV14,TGTGCCAGCAGCCGGACCGTTGGGGGTTGGGAGCAGTACTTC,CASSRTVGGWEQYF
TRBJ1-4,.,.,TRBV18,TGTGCCAGCTCACAGGACCCACCGCGTCAGGGTCGGCTGTTTTTT,CASSQDPPRQGRLFF